This T cell receptor beta chain is from a study of naive and memory T cell subsets. This clonotype showed up just a few times. Its antigen is undetermined. Study results and caveats: Clonotypes are single alpha or beta chains, not paired receptors.

Germline loops: CDR1 SGHTA, CDR2 FQGNSA. This CDR3 spans 15 amino acids. V lost 4 bases and J lost 3, with 14 bases in between. Separate alpha and beta amplification began at the second PCR step. The beta constant-region primer was an equimolar mix of two oligonucleotides covering TRBC1 and TRBC2. MiXCR was run by TCRdb on the UMI-ligation and nested PCR reads, yielding one entry per CDR3 protein. The sample lists tens of thousands of distinct CDR3 sequences, 7% seen once, with around 1.7% in the top ten. The sequence was collected from a human donor in good health. The chain employs TRBV7-2 and TRBJ2-3, with a weak D call TRBD1 (5 bases). Sequenced input: central memory CD4+ T cells from blood. The CDR3 here is CASSSRGHGTDTQYF. CDR3 coding DNA: TGTGCCAGCAGCTCAAGGGGCCACGGGACAGATACGCAGTATTTT. The full variable domain, rest sourced from reference TRBV7-2 and TRBJ2-3, is GAGVSQSPSNKVTEKGKDVELRCDPISGHTALYWYRQSLGQGLEFLIYFQGNSAPDKSGLPSDRFSAERTGGSVSTLTIQRTQQEDSAVYLCASSSRGHGTDTQYFGPGTRLTVL.